A single sample gave rise to the 20 T cell receptor beta chains below, sequenced in a study of CD8+ T cells in alopecia areata. Treatment specified: oral pan-JAK inhibitor, 5-10 mg twice daily. cDNA prepared by RNA extraction and subsequent reverse transcription served as the template for sequencing. TCRdb keeps only in-frame clones here, not all; method: immunoSEQ multiplex PCR. The data hold hundreds of thousands of clones, with about 62% observed a single time. Source: CD4+ T cells sorted from blood, taken around week 54, from a patient treated with tofacitinib. Receptors originate from a human donor with alopecia areata.

This clone was seen a few times. The chain is built from TRBV14 and TRBJ2-4; D is uncertain. Germline V gene lookup returns CDR1 SGHDN and CDR2 FVKESK. V dropped 3 bases and J dropped 10 bases, with 10 bases sitting between them. The CDR3 totals 12 residues. This CDR3 reads CASSHPKGIQYF. CDR3 DNA: TGTGCCAGCAGCCACCCCAAGGGAATTCAGTACTTC.

This chain joins TRBV19 and TRBJ1-6, with a possible D match to TRBD1 (5 bases). V lost 4 bases to trimming and J lost 19 bases, with 20 bases between them. The CDR3 consists of 13 residues. Germline CDR1 LNHDA, CDR2 SQIVND (reference sequence). This CDR3 is CASSTKQAVLLHF. The DNA of the CDR3 is TGTGCCAGTAGTACTAAACAGGCAGTGTTACTTCACTTT.

V and J are TRBV11-2 and TRBJ2-3; TRBD2 matches 8 bases. The germline CDR1 and CDR2 sequences are SGHAT and FQNNGV. V dropped 5 bases and J dropped 1; count of bases not matched to a gene: 5. The CDR3 runs 15 residues. The CDR3 is CASSATSGRTDTQYF. The CDR3 DNA reads TGTGCCAGCAGCGCAACTAGCGGACGCACAGATACGCAGTATTTT.

CDR3 protein: CACKDGSYEQYF. The CDR3 DNA reads as TGTGCCTGTAAAGACGGTAGCTACGAGCAGTACTTC. V is TRBV30 and J is TRBJ2-7; D is unresolved. V lost 6 bases and J lost 3, with 12 bases in between. CDR3 size: 12 residues. Germline V gene data show CDR1 as GTSNPN and CDR2 as SVGIG (reference sequence).

This clone turned up a few times. The gene calls are TRBV13 and TRBJ1-4, with D possibly matching TRBD1 (6 bases). Trimming took 3 bases from V and 7 from J, leaving 15 bases between them. Germline V CDR1 and CDR2: PRHDT, FYEKMQ (reference sequence). CDR3 size: 15 residues. CDR3 residues: CASSLKQGNSEKLFF. CDR3 DNA sequence: TGTGCCAGCAGCTTGAAACAGGGTAACAGTGAAAAACTGTTTTTT.

The chain carries TRBV2 and TRBJ2-7; D uncertain. The CDR3 loop spans 12 amino acids. Germline V gene data show CDR1 as SNHLY and CDR2 as FYNNEI. The V end was cut by 8 bases, the J end by 0 bases, with 8 bases between. CDR3 residues: CASLEHSYEQYF. The CDR3 nucleotides are TGTGCCAGCTTGGAACACTCCTACGAGCAGTACTTC.

The table lists this clone with a few counts. This rearrangement joins TRBV5-1 to TRBJ2-7; D uncertain. The CDR3 spans 14 residues. Looked up from germline, CDR1 is SGHRS and CDR2 is YFSETQ. V was trimmed by 2 bases and J by 1 base, leaving 10 bases between them. The CDR3 protein is CASSFEANSYEQYF. Written as DNA, the CDR3 is TGCGCCAGCAGCTTCGAGGCTAATTCCTACGAGCAGTACTTC.

This rearrangement joins TRBV30 to TRBJ2-1; no definite D call. The V gene lost 0 bases and the J gene lost 9 bases, with 24 bases spanning the gap. From germline, CDR1 is GTSNPN and CDR2 SVGIG (reference sequence). The CDR3 loop spans 17 amino acids. CDR3 loop: CAWSVRLAAADLGEQFF. The CDR3 DNA is TGTGCCTGGAGTGTACGTTTGGCGGCAGCCGATTTGGGTGAGCAGTTCTTC. The whole variable domain, remainder taken from reference TRBV30 and TRBJ2-1, is SQTIHQWPATLVQPVGSPLSLECTVEGTSNPNLYWYRQAAGRGLQLLFYSVGIGQISSEVPQNLSASRPQDRQFILSSKKLLLSDSGFYLCAWSVRLAAADLGEQFFGPGTRLTVL.

This rearrangement joins TRBV29-1 to TRBJ2-1; D remains ambiguous. Trimming took off 5 bases at V and 0 bases at J, with 14 bases between the two ends. Germline-derived CDR1 and CDR2 are SQVTM and ANQGSEA. The CDR3 sequence is 15 residues long. This CDR3 is CSVYRDPSSYNEQFF. DNA of the CDR3: TGCAGCGTTTACCGAGACCCGAGCTCCTACAATGAGCAGTTCTTC.

The table lists this clone with a few counts. The chain has TRBV11-2 and TRBJ2-7; D unclear. The CDR3 totals 14 residues. CDR1 and CDR2 from the germline V gene are SGHAT and FQNNGV. V was pared by 2 bases and J by 3 bases, with 11 bases between. CDR3 coding DNA: TGTGCCAGCAGCTTACGCGGTTTGGGCTACGAGCAGTACTTC. Protein: CASSLRGLGYEQYF.

The chain uses TRBV4-2 and TRBJ2-7; 10 bases match TRBD2. Unmatched junction bases numbered 0, after V lost 1 base and J lost 3 bases. The length of the CDR3 is 14 residues. Germline assignment: CDR1 LGHNA and CDR2 YNFKEQ. The CDR3 here is CASSQGLAGYEQYF. CDR3 in DNA: TGTGCCAGCAGCCAAGGACTAGCGGGCTACGAGCAGTACTTC.

This clone showed up just once. V usage is TRBV29-1 and J usage is TRBJ1-2; weak D call: TRBD1 (5 bases). The V gene's germline CDR1 is SQVTM and CDR2 ANQGSEA. V was clipped by 2 bases and J by 4 bases, with 8 bases between them. There are 12 residues in the CDR3. CDR3 coding DNA: TGCAGCGTTGAACGGGGACCCTATGGCTACACCTTC. Protein: CSVERGPYGYTF.

The chain joins TRBV5-1 to TRBJ2-5; the D is unclear. Germline V gene data show CDR1 as SGHRS and CDR2 as YFSETQ. V was pared by 3 bases and J by 5 bases, with 14 bases between. This CDR3 has 14 residues. The DNA for the CDR3 is TGCGCCAGCAGCTCCTCGGATCCGGAGGAGACCCAGTACTTC. It codes for CASSSSDPEETQYF.

This clone was recorded a few times. V gene TRBV5-6 combines with J gene TRBJ2-1; TRBD2 agrees at 9 bases. CDR1 and CDR2 (germline): SGHDT, YYEEEE. The CDR3 loop spans 16 amino acids. Losses at the gene ends were 2 bases for V and 4 bases for J; bases not matched to a gene: 7. Written as DNA, the CDR3 is TGTGCCAGCAGCTTACTCCCCAGCGGGGGGTACAATGAGCAGTTCTTC. Encoded protein: CASSLLPSGGYNEQFF.

Here the CDR3 reads CSVDNGGFLEQYF. The CDR3 region has the DNA TGCAGCGTTGATAATGGGGGTTTCCTCGAGCAGTACTTC. The J gene is TRBJ2-7, the V gene TRBV29-1; either TRBD1 or TRBD2 may supply D (5 bases each). V dropped 3 bases and J dropped 6 bases, with 15 bases sitting between them. The germline gives CDR1 SQVTM, CDR2 ANQGSEA. The CDR3 is made up of 13 amino acids.

The chain joins TRBV7-2 to TRBJ2-3; 13 nucleotides match TRBD2. The J segment lost 4 bases and the V segment lost 0 bases, leaving 7 bases of the junction unmatched. Germline CDR1 SGHTA, CDR2 FQGNSA. The CDR3 has 18 residues. The CDR3, as DNA: TGTGCCAGCAGCTTAGCGGCGACTAGCGGGGGGCCCGCAGATACGCAGTATTTT. Protein product: CASSLAATSGGPADTQYF.

In DNA form, the CDR3 reads TGTGCCAGCAGCCCACAGGGTTCTGGGGAGCTGTTTTTT. It yields the protein CASSPQGSGELFF. V usage is TRBV7-9 and J usage is TRBJ2-2, with D possibly TRBD1 on 6 matching bases. The germline gives CDR1 SEHNR, CDR2 FQNEAQ (reference sequence). The V end lost 5 bases, the J end lost 8 bases, and 12 bases lay between the germline ends. This CDR3 comprises 13 residues.

The rearrangement uses TRBV6-5 and TRBJ2-7; the D gene is possibly TRBD1 (6 bases). Germline assignment: CDR1 MNHEY and CDR2 SVGAGI. The V and J ends lost 2 bases and 3 bases respectively, with 17 bases between them. CDR3 length: 16 amino acids. The CDR3 spells CASSYGRGFSSYEQYF. The CDR3 DNA reads as TGTGCCAGCAGTTACGGCAGGGGTTTCTCGAGCTACGAGCAGTACTTC.

The chain recombines TRBV4-1 with TRBJ1-3; D is ambiguous. Per germline, CDR1 MGHRA and CDR2 YSYEKL. This CDR3 region has 16 residues. Trimming removed 3 bases at V and 2 bases at J, with 14 bases between. DNA of the CDR3: TGCGCCAGCAGCCACGTCCTCCGGGATACTGGAAACACCATATATTTT. Encoded protein: CASSHVLRDTGNTIYF.

The rearrangement uses TRBV19 and TRBJ1-5; maybe TRBD1 (5 bases). Germline V lookup: CDR1 LNHDA, CDR2 SQIVND (reference sequence). CDR3 length: 15 amino acids. V was pared by 7 bases and J by 2 bases, with 15 bases between. In nucleotides, the CDR3 is TGTGCCAGTATAGAGCGGGGCGCCGGCAATCAGCCCCAGCATTTT. It specifies CASIERGAGNQPQHF.